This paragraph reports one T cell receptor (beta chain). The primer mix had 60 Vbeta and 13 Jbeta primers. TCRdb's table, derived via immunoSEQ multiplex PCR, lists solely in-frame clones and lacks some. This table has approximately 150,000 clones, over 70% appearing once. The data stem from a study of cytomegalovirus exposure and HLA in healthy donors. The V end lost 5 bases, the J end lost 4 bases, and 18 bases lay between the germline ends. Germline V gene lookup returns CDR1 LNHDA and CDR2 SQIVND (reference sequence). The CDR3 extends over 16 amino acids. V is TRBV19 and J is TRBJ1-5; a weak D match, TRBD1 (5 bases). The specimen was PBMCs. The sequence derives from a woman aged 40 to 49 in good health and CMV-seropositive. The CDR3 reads CASSPPSGGGNQPQHF. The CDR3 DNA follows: TGTGCCAGTAGTCCGCCCTCGGGGGGTGGTAATCAGCCCCAGCATTTT.